Detailed here is one T cell receptor beta chain. Its antigen remains unidentified. The identical CDR3 is also encoded by other nucleotide sequences in the sample. The V and J ends lost 6 bases and 8 bases respectively, with 13 bases between them. The CDR3 sequence is 12 residues long. Germline V gives CDR1 MNHEY, CDR2 SVGAGI. The record originates from a study of cytomegalovirus exposure and HLA in healthy donors. The study, taken as a whole, reports: Within the data, a cluster of highly shared sequence variants was likely a sequencing artifact. In a later analysis, parvovirus B19, influenza, CMV and Epstein-Barr virus appeared linked to several top co-occurrence clusters.

It was with 60 Vbeta and 13 Jbeta primers that the PCR ran. Here immunoSEQ multiplex PCR was the method, and the copy in TCRdb shows in-frame clones only, minus some. The sample yields 140,000 to 150,000 clones, 60% to 75% seen once. This sequence originates from a man aged 25-45 years in good health and CMV-seronegative. The sequenced sample consisted of PBMCs. V usage is TRBV6-5 and J usage is TRBJ1-1, with D tentatively TRBD1 (5 bases). The CDR3 loop is CASRQMSGEAFF. The CDR3 region has the DNA TGTGCCAGCAGACAAATGTCAGGGGAAGCTTTCTTT.